This is a list of T cell receptor beta chains from one sample in a study of T cell responses to AZD1222 COVID-19 vaccine. Clones were sequenced by immunoSEQ multiplex PCR, and TCRdb holds only the in-frame ones, with some missing. The sample carries roughly 130,000 clones, around 94% recorded once. The sample was peripheral blood, taken on day 0 of AZD1222 vaccination. All receptors derive from an adult in good health. CDR3s include the opening cysteine and the closing phenylalanine or tryptophan. D genes are given only for firm matches. Some rows mark clone size as missing; the rest say once, few, many or name a class of expanded clone.

v_gene	d_gene	abundance	j_gene	CDR3nt	CDR3aa
TRBV11-2	NA	NA	TRBJ2-5	TGTGCCAGCAGCTTAGTTGGCTGGCGAGAGACCCAGTACTTC	CASSLVGWRETQYF
TRBV2	TRBD2	NA	TRBJ2-1	TGTGCCAGCAGGGCCCTTAGCGGGAGAGGGTACAATGAGCAGTTCTTC	CASRALSGRGYNEQFF
TRBV27	TRBD1	NA	TRBJ1-1	TGTGCCAGCACTGCAGTTCGGGCAGGGGGCTTTGTCGCTGAAGCTTTCTTT	CASTAVRAGGFVAEAFF
TRBV2	NA	NA	TRBJ1-2	TGTGCCAGCAGTGAGGGCTTCGGAGCTAACTATGGCTACACCTTC	CASSEGFGANYGYTF
TRBV7-3	TRBD2	NA	TRBJ2-3	TGTGCCAGCAGCTTAAGGGTAGCGGGAGTTGGAACAGATACGCAGTATTTT	CASSLRVAGVGTDTQYF
TRBV2	NA	once	TRBJ1-5	TGTGCCAGCCGGGAGGGACCGACCAATCAGCCCCAGCATTTT	CASREGPTNQPQHF
TRBV30	NA	NA	TRBJ2-1	TGTGCCTGGAGCTGGGGGTACAATGAGCAGTTCTTC	CAWSWGYNEQFF
TRBV28	NA	NA	TRBJ1-6	TGTGCCAGCAGTTTACGGTCCTGGAGAGGGGGGTCGATTAATTCACCCCTCCACTTT	CASSLRSWRGGSINSPLHF
TRBV5-1	NA	NA	TRBJ1-1	TGCGCCAGCAGCGTTTGGGAGGACACTGAAGCTTTCTTT	CASSVWEDTEAFF
TRBV6-1	TRBD2	NA	TRBJ2-5	TGTGCCAGCAGTGAAGGTGGGGGGACTAGCGGGAGGAGCAAGACCCAGTACTTC	CASSEGGGTSGRSKTQYF
TRBV18	TRBD1	NA	TRBJ1-1	TGTGCCAGCTCACCACCGGTGGACAGGGCGGCTTTCTTT	CASSPPVDRAAFF
TRBV7-2	TRBD1	NA	TRBJ2-7	TGTGCCAGCAGCTCGGACAGGGGTAAGCAGTACTTC	CASSSDRGKQYF
TRBV10-3	TRBD1	NA	TRBJ1-5	TGTGCCACCGGGACAGGGTTCAATCAGCCCCAGCATTTT	CATGTGFNQPQHF
TRBV10-3	NA	NA	TRBJ2-7	TGTGCCATCAGTGGTCGCCGGGACAAAAACTACGAGCAGTACTTC	CAISGRRDKNYEQYF
TRBV2	TRBD1	NA	TRBJ1-5	TGTGCCAGCCGAGTCAGGGGGCCAAATCAGCCCCAGCATTTT	CASRVRGPNQPQHF
TRBV27	NA	few	TRBJ1-6	TGTGCCAGCAGGGGGGGAATGGGTAATAGCGGTTCACCCCTCCACTTT	CASRGGMGNSGSPLHF
TRBV7-9	TRBD1	NA	TRBJ2-5	TGTGCCAGCAGCGTACAGGGGGTCGAGACCCAGTACTTC	CASSVQGVETQYF
TRBV27	NA	few	TRBJ2-7	TGTGCCAGCAGTTTATACTCTGGAGGGCCCTACGAGCAGTACTTC	CASSLYSGGPYEQYF
TRBV11-2	NA	NA	TRBJ1-3	TGTGCCAGCAGTTCTTACGCGGGAAACACCATATATTTT	CASSSYAGNTIYF
TRBV5-8	NA	NA	TRBJ2-7	TGTGCCAGCAGCTTTGGGGGCTACGAGCAGTACTTC	CASSFGGYEQYF
TRBV29-1	NA	NA	TRBJ1-2	TGCAGCGTTGGGGGTTTAGGGACACGAACCTTC	CSVGGLGTRTF
TRBV7-2	NA	NA	TRBJ2-5	TGTGCCAGCAGCCTCGGCCAGGGATCAGGAGAGACCCAGTACTTC	CASSLGQGSGETQYF
TRBV28	TRBD1	NA	TRBJ2-7	TGTGCCACCGAAGCTCCAGACAGGGGCTACGAGCAGTACTTC	CATEAPDRGYEQYF
TRBV28	TRBD1	NA	TRBJ2-7	TGTGCCAGCAGTTTATCCCTCGCGACAGGGCGGTTCGAGTACGAGCAGTACTTC	CASSLSLATGRFEYEQYF
TRBV6-5	NA	NA	TRBJ1-3	TGTGCCAGCGGCCTGACATACGGAGGGGGAAACACCATATATTTT	CASGLTYGGGNTIYF
TRBV19	TRBD1	NA	TRBJ2-7	TGTGCCAGTAGTATAGACGAGACAGGGAAGTACGAGCAGTACTTC	CASSIDETGKYEQYF
TRBV7-9	NA	NA	TRBJ1-1	TGTGCTGTTGGGGAGAACACTGAAGCTTTCTTT	CAVGENTEAFF
TRBV3-1/TRBV3-2	NA	few	TRBJ1-5	NA	CASTERNEPQHFGDGTRLPSLHF
TRBV6-5	TRBD1	NA	TRBJ2-3	TGTGCCAGCAGCTATTCGGGACAGAGCACAGATACGCAGTATTTT	CASSYSGQSTDTQYF
TRBV5-6	TRBD1	NA	TRBJ1-2	TGTGCCAGCAGCTTGGCCACAGGGGTTGGCTACACCTTC	CASSLATGVGYTF
TRBV15	TRBD2	NA	TRBJ2-5	TGTGCCACCAGCAGACCCGGTCGGGGGGGAGTGGAACACTTC	CATSRPGRGGVEHF
TRBV5-1	TRBD2	NA	TRBJ2-5	TGCGCCAGCAGCTTCTCTAGCGGGAGTGAGACCCAGTACTTC	CASSFSSGSETQYF
TRBV28	NA	NA	TRBJ2-1	TGTGCCAGCAGTTCGGGGGTAGGTCAGTTCTTC	CASSSGVGQFF
TRBV5-1	TRBD1	medium-sized	TRBJ2-7	TGCGCCAGCAGCTTGGGGGACAGGGAACGCGAGCAGTACTTC	CASSLGDREREQYF
TRBV29-1	TRBD1	NA	TRBJ1-2	TGCAGCGTCGGGACAGGAGGAAACTATGGCTACACCTTC	CSVGTGGNYGYTF
TRBV18	TRBD2	NA	TRBJ2-3	TGTGCCAGCTCACCACGGTTCCGGGCTAGCGGGAGATCTACAGATACGCAGTATTTT	CASSPRFRASGRSTDTQYF
TRBV6-2/TRBV6-3	NA	NA	TRBJ2-2	TGTGCCAGCAGTTACGTCCGGGAGGGGGAGCTGTTTTTT	CASSYVREGELFF
TRBV6-6	TRBD2	NA	TRBJ2-2	TGTGCCAGCAGTTTAGCGGGAGGTTCCGGGGAGCTGTTTTTT	CASSLAGGSGELFF
TRBV6-5	TRBD1	NA	TRBJ1-1	TGTGCCAGCATTCCGGGACAGGGGAATGAAGCTTTCTTT	CASIPGQGNEAFF